This TCR beta chain originates from a study of blood T cell repertoires in COVID-19. Study details: The United States, Italy and Spain supplied acute and convalescent COVID-19 samples. In each case, the material was cDNA or gDNA derived from T cells, B-cell-depleted T cells, or PBMCs.

Assignment of participants to cohorts was predicated upon participant-reported clinical history. Donors of Cohort 3 who recovered were those that had two negative PCRs, clearance, or symptom resolution. This CDR3 spans 14 amino acids. V trimming: 4 bases; J trimming: 6 bases; junction bases outside the gene matches: 9. The germline gives CDR1 SGHRS, CDR2 YFSETQ. Data came from immunoSEQ multiplex PCR; TCRdb stores just in-frame clones and leaves some out. The data show about 270,000 clones, 86% seen once. The specimen sequenced was PBMCs or T cells enriched from blood (not recorded which). The receptor comes from a woman between 18 and 29 years old who had recovered from COVID-19. The chain couples TRBV5-1 to TRBJ2-7; 8 nucleotides line up with TRBD2. Here the CDR3 reads CASSLTGGRPEQYF. In nucleotides, the CDR3 is TGCGCCAGCAGCCTAACGGGGGGGAGGCCCGAGCAGTACTTC.